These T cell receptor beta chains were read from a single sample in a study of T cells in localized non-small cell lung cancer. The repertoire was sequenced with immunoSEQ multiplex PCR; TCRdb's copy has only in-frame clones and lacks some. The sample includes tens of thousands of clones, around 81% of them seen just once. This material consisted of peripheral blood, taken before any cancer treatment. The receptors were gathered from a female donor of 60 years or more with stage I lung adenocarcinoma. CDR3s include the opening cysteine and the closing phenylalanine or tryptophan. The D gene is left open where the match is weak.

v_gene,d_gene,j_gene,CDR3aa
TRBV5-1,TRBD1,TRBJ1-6,CASSIGTEHNSPLHF
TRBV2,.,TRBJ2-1,CASSKVRGSYNEQFF
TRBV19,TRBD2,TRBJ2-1,CASSIGGLAGWNEQFF
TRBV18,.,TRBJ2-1,CASSPSEGGSYNEQFF
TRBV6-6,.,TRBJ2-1,CASSYGGDEQFF
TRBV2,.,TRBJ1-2,CASPERGGPDGYTF
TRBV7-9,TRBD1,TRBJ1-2,CASSLAWDRESKYGYTF
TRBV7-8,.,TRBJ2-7,CASSLDYAYEQYF
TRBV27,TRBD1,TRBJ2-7,CASSPKGQFSYEQYF
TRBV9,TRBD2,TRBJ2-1,CASTVVASGTYNEQFF
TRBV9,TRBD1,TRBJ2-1,CASSEGAPKGGEQFF
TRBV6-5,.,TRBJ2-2,CASSLRGTGELFF
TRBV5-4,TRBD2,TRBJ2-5,CASSLGSGRSRETQYF
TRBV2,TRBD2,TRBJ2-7,CASSGGTSGGVQYF
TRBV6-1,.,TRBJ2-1,CASSGERLLSPQFF
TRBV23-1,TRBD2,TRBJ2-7,CASTGGNSGYEQYF
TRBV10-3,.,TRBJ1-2,CAVQANYGYTF
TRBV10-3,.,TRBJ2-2,CAISGARVNTGELFF
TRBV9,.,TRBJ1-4,CASSAGAQNEKLFF
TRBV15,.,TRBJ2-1,CATSRESQANEQFF
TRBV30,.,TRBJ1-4,CAWMIGDNEKLFF
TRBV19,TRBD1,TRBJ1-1,CASRVRGLETEAFF
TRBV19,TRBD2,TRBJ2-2,CASSVLAANTGELFF